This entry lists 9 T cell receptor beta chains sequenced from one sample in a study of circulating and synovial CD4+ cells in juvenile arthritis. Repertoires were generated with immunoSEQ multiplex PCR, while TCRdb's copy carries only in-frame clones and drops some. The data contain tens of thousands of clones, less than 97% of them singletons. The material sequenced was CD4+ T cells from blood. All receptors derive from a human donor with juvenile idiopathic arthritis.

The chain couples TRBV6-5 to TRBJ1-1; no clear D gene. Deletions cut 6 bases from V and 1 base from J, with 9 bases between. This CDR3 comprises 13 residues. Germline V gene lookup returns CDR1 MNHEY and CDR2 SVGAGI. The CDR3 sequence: CASSPSGNTEAFF. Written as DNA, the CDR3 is TGTGCCAGCAGCCCCTCCGGGAACACTGAAGCTTTCTTT.

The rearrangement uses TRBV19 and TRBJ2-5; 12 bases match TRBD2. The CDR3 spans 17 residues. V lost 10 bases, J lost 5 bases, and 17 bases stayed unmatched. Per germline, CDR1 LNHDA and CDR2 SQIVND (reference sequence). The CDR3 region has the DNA TGTGCCACCCAACGATCGCCTAGCGGGAGGGGTGTGGAGACCCAGTACTTC. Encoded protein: CATQRSPSGRGVETQYF.

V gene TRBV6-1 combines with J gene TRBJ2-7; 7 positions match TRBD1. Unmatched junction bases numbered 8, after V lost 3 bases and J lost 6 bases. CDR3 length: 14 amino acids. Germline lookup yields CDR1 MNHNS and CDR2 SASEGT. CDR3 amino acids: CASSDERGRLEQYF. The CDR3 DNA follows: TGTGCCAGCAGTGACGAGAGGGGGCGCCTCGAGCAGTACTTC.

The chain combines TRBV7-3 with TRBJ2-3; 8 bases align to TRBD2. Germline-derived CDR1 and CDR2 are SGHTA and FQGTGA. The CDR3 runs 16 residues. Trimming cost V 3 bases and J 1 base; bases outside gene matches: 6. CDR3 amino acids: CASSLRSGSGTDTQYF. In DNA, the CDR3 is TGTGCCAGCAGCTTGCGAAGCGGGAGTGGCACAGATACGCAGTATTTT.

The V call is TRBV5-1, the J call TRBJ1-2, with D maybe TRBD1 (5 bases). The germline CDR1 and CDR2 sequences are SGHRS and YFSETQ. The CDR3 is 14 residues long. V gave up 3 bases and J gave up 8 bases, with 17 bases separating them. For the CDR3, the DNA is TGCGCCAGCAGCTCGGGGACTGCGGTGGAAGGCTACACCTTC. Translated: CASSSGTAVEGYTF. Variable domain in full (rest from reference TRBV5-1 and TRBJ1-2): KAGVTQTPRYLIKTRGQQVTLSCSPISGHRSVSWYQQTPGQGLQFLFEYFSETQRNKGNFPGRFSGRQFSNSRSEMNVSTLELGDSALYLCASSSGTAVEGYTFGSGTRLTVV.

The CDR3 DNA reads as TGTGCCAGCAGCTTGACGGACTATGGCTACACCTTC. Protein product: CASSLTDYGYTF. The chain has TRBV5-6 and TRBJ1-2; no firm D call. Trimming pared 1 base from V and 3 bases from J, leaving 4 bases between. This CDR3 has 12 residues. Germline V gene sequence: CDR1 SGHDT, CDR2 YYEEEE.

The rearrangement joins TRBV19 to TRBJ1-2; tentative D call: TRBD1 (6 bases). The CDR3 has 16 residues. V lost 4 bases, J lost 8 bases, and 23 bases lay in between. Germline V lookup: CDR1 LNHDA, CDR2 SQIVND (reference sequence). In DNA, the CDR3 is TGTGCCAGTAGTACCGTGGTTACAGGGAGAGAGGACGGCTACACCTTC. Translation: CASSTVVTGREDGYTF. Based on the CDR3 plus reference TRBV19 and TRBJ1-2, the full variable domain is DGGITQSPKYLFRKEGQNVTLSCEQNLNHDAMYWYRQDPGQGLRLIYYSQIVNDFQKGDIAEGYSVSREKKESFPLTVTSAQKNPTAFYLCASSTVVTGREDGYTFGSGTRLTVV.

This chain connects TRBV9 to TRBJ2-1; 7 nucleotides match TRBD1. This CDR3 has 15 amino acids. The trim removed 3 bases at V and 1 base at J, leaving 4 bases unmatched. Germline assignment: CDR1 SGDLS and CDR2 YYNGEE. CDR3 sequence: CASSEGASSYNEQFF. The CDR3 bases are TGTGCCAGCAGCGAGGGGGCATCATCCTACAATGAGCAGTTCTTC.

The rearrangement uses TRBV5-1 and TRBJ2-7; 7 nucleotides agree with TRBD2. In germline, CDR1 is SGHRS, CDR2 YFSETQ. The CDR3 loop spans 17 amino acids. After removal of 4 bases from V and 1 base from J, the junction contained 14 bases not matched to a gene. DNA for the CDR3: TGCGCCAGCAGCCCCGGAGTGGTAGCGGGCGCATCCTACGAGCAGTACTTC. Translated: CASSPGVVAGASYEQYF. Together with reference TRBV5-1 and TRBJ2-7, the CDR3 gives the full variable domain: KAGVTQTPRYLIKTRGQQVTLSCSPISGHRSVSWYQQTPGQGLQFLFEYFSETQRNKGNFPGRFSGRQFSNSRSEMNVSTLELGDSALYLCASSPGVVAGASYEQYFGPGTRLTVT.